The clone carrying this TCR beta chain showed up just once. The data are from a study of blood T cell repertoires in COVID-19. Study-level background: The study drew acute and convalescent COVID-19 samples from the United States, Italy and Spain. PBMCs, B-cell-depleted T cells, or T cells were the source of the cDNA or gDNA that made up the material.

The germline V gene encodes CDR1 LNHDA and CDR2 SQIVND (reference sequence). The CDR3 length is 16 residues. V shed 4 bases, J shed 5 bases, and the junction held 12 bases outside the gene matches. The data were produced by immunoSEQ multiplex PCR, yet TCRdb's version contains in-frame clones alone and is incomplete. The data hold around 200,000 clones, with roughly 89% observed a single time. The chain links TRBV19 to TRBJ1-1; 8 bases fit TRBD1. The sequence came from a man aged 35 to 55 with acute or convalescent COVID-19. The sample consisted of peripheral blood. The CDR3 protein is CASSTPRTGSVTEAFF. CDR3 DNA: TGTGCCAGTAGTACACCACGGACAGGGTCCGTAACTGAAGCTTTCTTT.